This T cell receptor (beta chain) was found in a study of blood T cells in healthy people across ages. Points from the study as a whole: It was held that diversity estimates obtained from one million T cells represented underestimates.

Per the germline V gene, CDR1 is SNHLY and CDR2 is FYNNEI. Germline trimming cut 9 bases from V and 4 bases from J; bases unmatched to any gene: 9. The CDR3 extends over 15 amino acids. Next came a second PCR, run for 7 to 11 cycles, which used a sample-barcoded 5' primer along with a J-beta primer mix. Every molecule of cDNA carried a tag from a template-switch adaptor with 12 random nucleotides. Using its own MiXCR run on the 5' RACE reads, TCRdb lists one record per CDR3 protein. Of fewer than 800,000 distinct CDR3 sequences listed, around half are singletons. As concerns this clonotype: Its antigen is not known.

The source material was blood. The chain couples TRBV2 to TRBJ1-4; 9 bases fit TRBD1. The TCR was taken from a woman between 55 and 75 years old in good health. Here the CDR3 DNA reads TGTGCCAGTATAAGGGGACAGGGACGTAATGAAAAACTGTTTTTT. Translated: CASIRGQGRNEKLFF.